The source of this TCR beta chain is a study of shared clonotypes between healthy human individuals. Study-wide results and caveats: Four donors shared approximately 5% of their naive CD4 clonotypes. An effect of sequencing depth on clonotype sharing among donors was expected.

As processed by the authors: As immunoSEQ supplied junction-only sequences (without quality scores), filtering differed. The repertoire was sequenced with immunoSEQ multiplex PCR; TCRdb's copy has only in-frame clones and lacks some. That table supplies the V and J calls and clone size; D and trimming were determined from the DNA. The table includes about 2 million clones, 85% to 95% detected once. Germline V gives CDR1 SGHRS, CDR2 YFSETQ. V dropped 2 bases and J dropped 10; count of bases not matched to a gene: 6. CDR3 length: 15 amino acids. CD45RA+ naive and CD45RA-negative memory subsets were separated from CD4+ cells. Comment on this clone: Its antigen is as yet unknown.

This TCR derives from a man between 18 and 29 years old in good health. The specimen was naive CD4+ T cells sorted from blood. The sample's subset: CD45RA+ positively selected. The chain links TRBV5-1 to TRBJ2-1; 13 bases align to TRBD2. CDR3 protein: CASSFGTSGAQEQFF. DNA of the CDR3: TGCGCCAGCAGCTTCGGGACTAGCGGGGCCCAGGAGCAGTTCTTC.